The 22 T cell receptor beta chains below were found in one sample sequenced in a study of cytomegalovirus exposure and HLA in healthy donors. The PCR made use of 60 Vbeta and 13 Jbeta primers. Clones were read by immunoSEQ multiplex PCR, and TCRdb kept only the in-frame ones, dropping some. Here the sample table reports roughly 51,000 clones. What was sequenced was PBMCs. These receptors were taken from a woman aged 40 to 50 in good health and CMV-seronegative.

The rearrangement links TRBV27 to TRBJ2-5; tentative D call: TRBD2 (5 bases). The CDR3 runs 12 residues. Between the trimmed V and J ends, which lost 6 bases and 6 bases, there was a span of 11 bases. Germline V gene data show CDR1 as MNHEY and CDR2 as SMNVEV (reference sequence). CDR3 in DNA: TGTGCCAGCAGCGGAGGTGGAAAGACCCAGTACTTC. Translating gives CASSGGGKTQYF.

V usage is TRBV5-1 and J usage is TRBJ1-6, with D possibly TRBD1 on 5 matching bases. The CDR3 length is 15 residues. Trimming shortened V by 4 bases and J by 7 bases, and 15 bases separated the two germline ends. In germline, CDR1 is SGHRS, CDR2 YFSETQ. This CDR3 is CASSRAGGPNSPLHF. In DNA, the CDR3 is TGCGCCAGCAGCCGCGCCGGGGGTCCAAATTCACCCCTCCACTTT.

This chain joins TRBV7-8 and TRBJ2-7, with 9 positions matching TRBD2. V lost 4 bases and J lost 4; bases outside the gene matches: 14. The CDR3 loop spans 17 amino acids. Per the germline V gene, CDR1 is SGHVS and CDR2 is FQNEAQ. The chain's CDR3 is CASSSDGRGRVGYEQYF. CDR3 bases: TGTGCCAGCAGCTCCGATGGGCGCGGGAGGGTTGGGTACGAGCAGTACTTC.

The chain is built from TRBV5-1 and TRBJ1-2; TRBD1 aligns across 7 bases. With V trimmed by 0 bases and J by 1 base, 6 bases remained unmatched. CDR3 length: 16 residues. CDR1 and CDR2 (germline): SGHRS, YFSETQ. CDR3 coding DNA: TGCGCCAGCAGCTTGGGGGGACAGAAACTTAACTATGGCTACACCTTC. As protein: CASSLGGQKLNYGYTF.

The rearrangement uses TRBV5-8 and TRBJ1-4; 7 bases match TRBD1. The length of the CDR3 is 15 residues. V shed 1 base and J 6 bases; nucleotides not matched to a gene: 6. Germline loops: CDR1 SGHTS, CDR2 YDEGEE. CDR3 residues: CASSLLRQGDEKLFF. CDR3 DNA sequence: TGTGCCAGCAGCTTGTTAAGACAGGGAGATGAAAAACTGTTTTTT.

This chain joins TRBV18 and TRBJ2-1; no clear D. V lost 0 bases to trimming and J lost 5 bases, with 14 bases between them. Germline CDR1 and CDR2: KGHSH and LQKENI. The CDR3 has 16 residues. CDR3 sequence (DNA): TGTGCCAGCTCACCACCATCTGGAGTTCGTCACAATGAGCAGTTCTTC. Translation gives CASSPPSGVRHNEQFF.

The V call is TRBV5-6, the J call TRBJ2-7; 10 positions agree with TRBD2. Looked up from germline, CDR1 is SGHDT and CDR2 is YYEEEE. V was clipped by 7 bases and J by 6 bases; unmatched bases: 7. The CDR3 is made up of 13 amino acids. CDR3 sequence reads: CASGLAGGGEQYF. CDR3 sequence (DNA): TGTGCCAGCGGATTAGCGGGAGGAGGCGAGCAGTACTTC.

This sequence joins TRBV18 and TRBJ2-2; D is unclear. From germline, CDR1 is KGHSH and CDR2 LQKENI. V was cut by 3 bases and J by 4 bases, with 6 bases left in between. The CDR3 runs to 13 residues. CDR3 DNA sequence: TGTGCCAGCTCACCCCTCAGCACCGGGGAGCTGTTTTTT. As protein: CASSPLSTGELFF.

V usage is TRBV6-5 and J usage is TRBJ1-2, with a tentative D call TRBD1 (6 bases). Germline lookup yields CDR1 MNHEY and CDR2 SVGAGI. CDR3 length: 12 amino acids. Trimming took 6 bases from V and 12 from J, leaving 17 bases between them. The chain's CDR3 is CASSIRGTSHTF. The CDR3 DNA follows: TGTGCCAGCAGCATACGAGGGACATCGCACACCTTC.

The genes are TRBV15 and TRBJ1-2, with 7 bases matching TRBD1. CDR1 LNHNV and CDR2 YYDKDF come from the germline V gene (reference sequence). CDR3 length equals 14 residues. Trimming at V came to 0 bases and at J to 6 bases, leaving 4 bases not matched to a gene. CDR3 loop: CATSRDRQGDGYTF. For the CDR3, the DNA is TGTGCCACCAGCAGAGATCGACAGGGAGATGGCTACACCTTC.

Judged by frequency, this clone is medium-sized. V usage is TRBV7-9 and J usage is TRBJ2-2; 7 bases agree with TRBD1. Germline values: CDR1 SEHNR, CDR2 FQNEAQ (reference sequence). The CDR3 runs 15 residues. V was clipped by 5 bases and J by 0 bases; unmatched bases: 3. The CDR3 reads CASSKGTANTGELFF. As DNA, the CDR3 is TGTGCCAGCAGCAAGGGGACAGCGAACACCGGGGAGCTGTTTTTT.

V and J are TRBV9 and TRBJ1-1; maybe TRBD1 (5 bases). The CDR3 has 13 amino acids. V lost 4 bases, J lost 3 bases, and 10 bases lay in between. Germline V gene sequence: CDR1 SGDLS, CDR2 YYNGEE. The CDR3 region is CASSQGGDTEAFF. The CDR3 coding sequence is TGTGCCAGCAGCCAAGGAGGGGACACTGAAGCTTTCTTT.

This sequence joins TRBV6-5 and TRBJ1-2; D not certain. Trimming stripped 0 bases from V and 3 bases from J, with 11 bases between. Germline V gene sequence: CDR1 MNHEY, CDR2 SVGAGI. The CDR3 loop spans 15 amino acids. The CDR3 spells CASSYSAGGDYGYTF. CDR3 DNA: TGTGCCAGCAGTTACTCGGCAGGCGGGGACTATGGCTACACCTTC.

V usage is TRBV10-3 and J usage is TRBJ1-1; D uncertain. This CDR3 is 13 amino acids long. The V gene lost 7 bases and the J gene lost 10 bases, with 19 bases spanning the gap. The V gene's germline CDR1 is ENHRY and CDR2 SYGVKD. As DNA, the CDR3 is TGTGCCATCAATGGTCAGGCCCGCCAAGCAGCTTTCTTT. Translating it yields CAINGQARQAAFF.

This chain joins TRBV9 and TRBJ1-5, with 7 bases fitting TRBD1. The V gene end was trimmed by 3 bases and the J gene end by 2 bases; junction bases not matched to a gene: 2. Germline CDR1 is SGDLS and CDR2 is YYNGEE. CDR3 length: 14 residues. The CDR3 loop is CASSGTGGNQPQHF. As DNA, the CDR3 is TGTGCCAGCAGCGGAACAGGGGGCAATCAGCCCCAGCATTTT.

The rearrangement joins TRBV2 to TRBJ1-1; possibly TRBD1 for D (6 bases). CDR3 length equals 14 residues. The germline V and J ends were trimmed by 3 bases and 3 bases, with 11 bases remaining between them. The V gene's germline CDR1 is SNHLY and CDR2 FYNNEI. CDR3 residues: CASSDVAGDTEAFF. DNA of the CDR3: TGTGCCAGCAGTGACGTGGCAGGGGACACTGAAGCTTTCTTT.

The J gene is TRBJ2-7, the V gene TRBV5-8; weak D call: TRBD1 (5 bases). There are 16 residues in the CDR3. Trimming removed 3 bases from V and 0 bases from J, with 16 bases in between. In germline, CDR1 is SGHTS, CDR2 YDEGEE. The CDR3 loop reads CASSSGYFRGSYEQYF. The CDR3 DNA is TGTGCCAGCAGCTCAGGCTACTTTAGGGGCTCCTACGAGCAGTACTTC.

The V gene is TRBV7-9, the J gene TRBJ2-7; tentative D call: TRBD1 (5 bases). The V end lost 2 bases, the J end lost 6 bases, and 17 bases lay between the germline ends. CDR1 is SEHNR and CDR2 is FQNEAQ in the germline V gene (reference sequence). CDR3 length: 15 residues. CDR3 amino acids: CASSLSGRVAPEQYF. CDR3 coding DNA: TGTGCCAGCAGCTTATCTGGCAGGGTGGCACCCGAGCAGTACTTC.

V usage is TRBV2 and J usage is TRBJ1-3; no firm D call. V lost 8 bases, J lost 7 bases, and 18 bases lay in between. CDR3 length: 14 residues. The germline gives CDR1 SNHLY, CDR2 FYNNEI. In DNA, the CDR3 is TGTGCCAGCGTTCTCCTTGAGGGTCGGAACACCATATATTTT. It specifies CASVLLEGRNTIYF.

The CDR3 here is CASSPGDNSPLHF. The CDR3, as DNA: TGTGCCAGCTCACCGGGAGATAATTCACCCCTCCACTTT. This chain uses TRBV18 with TRBJ1-6; D is uncertain. V dropped 3 bases and J dropped 5 bases, with 5 bases sitting between them. Germline lookup yields CDR1 KGHSH and CDR2 LQKENI. CDR3 size: 13 residues.

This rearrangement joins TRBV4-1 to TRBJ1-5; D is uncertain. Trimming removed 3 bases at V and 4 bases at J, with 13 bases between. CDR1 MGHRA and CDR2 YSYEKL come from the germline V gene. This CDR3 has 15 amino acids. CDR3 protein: CASSHLPPGNQPQHF. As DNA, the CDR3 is TGCGCCAGCAGCCACCTACCGCCGGGGAATCAGCCCCAGCATTTT.

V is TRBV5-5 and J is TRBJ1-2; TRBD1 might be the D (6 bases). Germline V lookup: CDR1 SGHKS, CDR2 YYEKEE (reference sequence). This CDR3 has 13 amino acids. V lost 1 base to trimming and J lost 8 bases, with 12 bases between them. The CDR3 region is CASSLRGGEGYTF. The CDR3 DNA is TGTGCCAGCAGCTTGAGGGGGGGGGAAGGCTACACCTTC.